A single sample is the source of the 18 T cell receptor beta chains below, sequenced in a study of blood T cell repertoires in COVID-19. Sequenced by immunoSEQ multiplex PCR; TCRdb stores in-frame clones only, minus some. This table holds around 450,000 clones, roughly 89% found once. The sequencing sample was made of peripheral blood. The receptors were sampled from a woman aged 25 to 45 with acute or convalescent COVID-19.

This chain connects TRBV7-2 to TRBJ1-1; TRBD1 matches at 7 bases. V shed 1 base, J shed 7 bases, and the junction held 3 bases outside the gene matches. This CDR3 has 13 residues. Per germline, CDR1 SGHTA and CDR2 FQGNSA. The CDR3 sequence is CASSLGRTGEAFF. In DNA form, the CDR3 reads TGTGCCAGCAGCTTAGGCCGGACAGGTGAAGCTTTCTTT. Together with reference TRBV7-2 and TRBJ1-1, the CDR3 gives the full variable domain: GAGVSQSPSNKVTEKGKDVELRCDPISGHTALYWYRQSLGQGLEFLIYFQGNSAPDKSGLPSDRFSAERTGGSVSTLTIQRTQQEDSAVYLCASSLGRTGEAFFGQGTRLTVV.

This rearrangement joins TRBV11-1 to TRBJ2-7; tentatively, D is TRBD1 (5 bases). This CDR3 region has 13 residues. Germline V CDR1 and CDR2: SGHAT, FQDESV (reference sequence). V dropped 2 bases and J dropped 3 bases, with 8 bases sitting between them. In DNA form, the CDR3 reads TGTGCCAGCAGCTTAATCACAGGCTACGAGCAGTACTTC. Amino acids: CASSLITGYEQYF.

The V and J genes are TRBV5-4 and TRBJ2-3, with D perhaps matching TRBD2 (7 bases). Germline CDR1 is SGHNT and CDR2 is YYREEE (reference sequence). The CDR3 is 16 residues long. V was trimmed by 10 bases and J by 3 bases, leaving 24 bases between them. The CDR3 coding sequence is TGTGCCTTCAGCAGGGGCGGGGGCGGTAGTACAGATACGCAGTATTTT. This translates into CAFSRGGGGSTDTQYF.

The CDR3 loop is CASSPYRDGYTF. In DNA form, the CDR3 reads TGTGCCAGCAGTCCCTACAGGGATGGCTACACCTTC. This rearrangement joins TRBV12-3 or TRBV12-4 to TRBJ1-2; TRBD1 is a possible D gene (6 bases). V dropped 5 bases and J dropped 6 bases, with 10 bases sitting between them. The CDR3 is made up of 12 amino acids.

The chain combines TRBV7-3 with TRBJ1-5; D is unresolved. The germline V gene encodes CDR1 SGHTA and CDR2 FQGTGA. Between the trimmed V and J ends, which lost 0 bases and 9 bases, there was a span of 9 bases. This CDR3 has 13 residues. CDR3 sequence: CASSLTYRSPQHF. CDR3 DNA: TGTGCCAGCAGCTTAACGTATCGGTCGCCCCAGCATTTT.

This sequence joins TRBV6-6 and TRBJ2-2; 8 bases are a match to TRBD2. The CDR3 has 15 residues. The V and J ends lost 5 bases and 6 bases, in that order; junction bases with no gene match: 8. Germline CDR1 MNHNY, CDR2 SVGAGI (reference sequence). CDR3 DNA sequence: TGTGCCAGCAGTACGCGGCGGGGGGCGTCCGGGGAGCTGTTTTTT. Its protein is CASSTRRGASGELFF.

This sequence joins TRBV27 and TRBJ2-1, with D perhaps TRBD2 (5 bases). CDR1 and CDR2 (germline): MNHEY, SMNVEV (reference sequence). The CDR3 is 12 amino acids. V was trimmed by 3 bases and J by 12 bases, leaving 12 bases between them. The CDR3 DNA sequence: TGTGCCAGCAGTTTTGGCCCTGAGGGGCAGTTCTTC. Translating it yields CASSFGPEGQFF.

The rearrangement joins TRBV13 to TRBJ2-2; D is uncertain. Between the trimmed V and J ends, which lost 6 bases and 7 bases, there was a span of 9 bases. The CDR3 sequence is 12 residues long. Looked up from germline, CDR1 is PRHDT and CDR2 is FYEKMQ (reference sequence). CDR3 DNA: TGTGCCAGCAGACGATTCGGCGGGGAGCTGTTTTTT. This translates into CASRRFGGELFF.

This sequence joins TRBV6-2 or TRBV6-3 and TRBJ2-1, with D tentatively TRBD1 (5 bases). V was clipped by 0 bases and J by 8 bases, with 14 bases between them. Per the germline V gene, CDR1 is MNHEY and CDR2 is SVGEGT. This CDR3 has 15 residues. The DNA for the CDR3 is TGTGCCAGCAGTTACTCGGGCCCCGTGGGGCATGAGCAGTTCTTC. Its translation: CASSYSGPVGHEQFF.

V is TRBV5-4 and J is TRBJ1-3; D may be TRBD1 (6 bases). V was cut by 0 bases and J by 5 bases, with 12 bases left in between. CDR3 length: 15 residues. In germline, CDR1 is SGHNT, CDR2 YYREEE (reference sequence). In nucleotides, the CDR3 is TGTGCCAGCAGCTTGGCCGGGGGGGCGCGAAACACCATATATTTT. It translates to CASSLAGGARNTIYF.

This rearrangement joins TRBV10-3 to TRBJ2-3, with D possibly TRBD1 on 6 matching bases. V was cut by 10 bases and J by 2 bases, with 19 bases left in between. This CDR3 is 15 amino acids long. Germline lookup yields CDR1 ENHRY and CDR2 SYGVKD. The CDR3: CATSRRQGYTDTQYF. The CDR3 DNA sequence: TGTGCCACCTCCCGCAGGCAGGGGTACACAGATACGCAGTATTTT.

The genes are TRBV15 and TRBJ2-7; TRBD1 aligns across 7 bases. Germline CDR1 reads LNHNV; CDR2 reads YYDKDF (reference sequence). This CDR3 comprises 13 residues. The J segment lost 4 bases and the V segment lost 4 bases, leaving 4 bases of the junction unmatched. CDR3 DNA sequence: TGTGCCACCAGCACCAACAGGGGATACGAGCAGTACTTC. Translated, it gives CATSTNRGYEQYF.

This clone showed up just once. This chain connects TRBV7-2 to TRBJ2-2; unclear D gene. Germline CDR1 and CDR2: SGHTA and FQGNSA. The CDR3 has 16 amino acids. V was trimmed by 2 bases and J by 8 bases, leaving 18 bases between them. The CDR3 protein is CASSLTPGREAGELFF. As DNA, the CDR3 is TGTGCCAGCAGCTTAACGCCCGGCAGAGAGGCGGGGGAGCTGTTTTTT.

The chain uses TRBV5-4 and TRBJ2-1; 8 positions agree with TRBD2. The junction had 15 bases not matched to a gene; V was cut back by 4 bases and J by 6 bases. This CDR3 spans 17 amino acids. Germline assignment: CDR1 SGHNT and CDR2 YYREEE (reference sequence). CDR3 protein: CASSLSLLGGAVNEQFF. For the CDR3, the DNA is TGTGCCAGCAGCCTGTCGCTTCTCGGGGGGGCCGTCAATGAGCAGTTCTTC. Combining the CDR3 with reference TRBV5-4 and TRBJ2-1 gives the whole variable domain ETGVTQSPTHLIKTRGQQVTLRCSSQSGHNTVSWYQQALGQGPQFIFQYYREEENGRGNFPPRFSGLQFPNYSSELNVNALELDDSALYLCASSLSLLGGAVNEQFFGPGTRLTVL.

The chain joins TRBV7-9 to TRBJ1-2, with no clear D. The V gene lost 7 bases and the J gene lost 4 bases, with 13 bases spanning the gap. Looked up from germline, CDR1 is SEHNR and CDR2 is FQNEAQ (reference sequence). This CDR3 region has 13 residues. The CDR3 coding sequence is TGTGCCAGCACCTCTGGTGGAGGCTATGGCTACACCTTC. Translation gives CASTSGGGYGYTF.

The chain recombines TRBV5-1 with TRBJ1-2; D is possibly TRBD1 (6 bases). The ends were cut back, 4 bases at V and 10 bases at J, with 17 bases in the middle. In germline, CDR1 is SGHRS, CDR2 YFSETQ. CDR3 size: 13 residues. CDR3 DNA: TGCGCCAGCAGCCTAGGACAGAAGATTCACTACACCTTC. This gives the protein CASSLGQKIHYTF.

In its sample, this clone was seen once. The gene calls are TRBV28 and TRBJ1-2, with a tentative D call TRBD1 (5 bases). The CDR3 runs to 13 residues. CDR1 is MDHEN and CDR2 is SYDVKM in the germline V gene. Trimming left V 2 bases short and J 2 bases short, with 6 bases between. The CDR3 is CASSLKGNYGYTF. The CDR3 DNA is TGTGCCAGCAGTTTAAAGGGGAACTATGGCTACACCTTC.

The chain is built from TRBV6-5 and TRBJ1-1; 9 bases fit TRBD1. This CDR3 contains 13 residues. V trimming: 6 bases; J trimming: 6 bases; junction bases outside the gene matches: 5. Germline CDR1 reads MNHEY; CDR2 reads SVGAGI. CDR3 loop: CASRSGTGSEAFF. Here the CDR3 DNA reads TGTGCCAGCAGATCCGGGACAGGGTCTGAAGCTTTCTTT.